Below are 32 T cell receptor beta chains sequenced from a single sample in a study of cytomegalovirus exposure and HLA in healthy donors. The PCR was carried out with 60 Vbeta primers and 13 Jbeta primers. The table came from immunoSEQ multiplex PCR; TCRdb's copy has only in-frame clones and leaves some out. Of 150,000 to 160,000 clones listed, 79% are singletons. The sequenced sample was PBMCs. The receptors shown here come from a man younger than 40 in good health and CMV-seropositive.

This chain connects TRBV12-5 to TRBJ2-1; 10 nucleotides align to TRBD2. Trimming removed 2 bases from V and 9 bases from J; junction bases left unmatched: 7. Germline V gene lookup returns CDR1 LGHNT and CDR2 FRNRAP. The CDR3 is 15 amino acids. The CDR3 DNA is TGTGCTAGTGGTTTGATTAGTCCTAGCGGGGGTGAGCAGTTCTTC. Translating it yields CASGLISPSGGEQFF.

The rearrangement joins TRBV12-5 to TRBJ2-4; D is possibly TRBD1 (6 bases). Germline V gene sequence: CDR1 LGHNT, CDR2 FRNRAP. The CDR3 totals 13 residues. Trimming removed 1 base at V and 11 bases at J, with 12 bases between. The CDR3 reads CASGLGTVGVQYF. In nucleotides, the CDR3 is TGTGCTAGTGGTTTGGGGACAGTAGGAGTTCAGTACTTC.

This clone was observed a single time. The chain employs TRBV6-5 and TRBJ2-5; unclear D gene. The CDR3 covers 11 residues. V was cut by 7 bases and J by 5 bases, with 8 bases left in between. Germline V gene lookup returns CDR1 MNHEY and CDR2 SVGAGI. CDR3 coding DNA: TGTGCCAGCACCCGCAGGGAGACCCAGTACTTC. Amino acids: CASTRRETQYF.

This chain connects TRBV18 to TRBJ1-1; TRBD1 aligns across 7 bases. This CDR3 is 15 amino acids long. Germline V CDR1 and CDR2: KGHSH, LQKENI. The V segment lost 5 bases and the J segment 3 bases; nucleotides outside the gene matches: 9. DNA for the CDR3: TGTGCCAGCTCATCGGTCTACGGGACAGACACTGAAGCTTTCTTT. Protein: CASSSVYGTDTEAFF.

There are a few counts of this clone. V is TRBV5-1 and J is TRBJ2-7; D is perhaps TRBD1 (6 bases). Germline CDR1 reads SGHRS; CDR2 reads YFSETQ. V shed 0 bases and J shed 4 bases, with 17 bases lying between them. This CDR3 is 16 amino acids long. The CDR3 spells CASSLESGVSGYEQYF. CDR3 nucleotides: TGCGCCAGCAGCTTGGAGTCAGGGGTTTCGGGATACGAGCAGTACTTC.

This clone showed up just a few times. V is TRBV12-2 and J is TRBJ1-6. TRBV12-2 is reported as a pseudogene. There are 14 residues in the CDR3. DNA for the CDR3: TGTGCAAGTCGCCGACGGGGGTTTAATTCACCCCTCCACTTT. As protein: CASRRRGFNSPLHF.

This chain uses TRBV12-5 with TRBJ1-3; tentative D call: TRBD1 (5 bases). The CDR3 is 14 amino acids. Trimming left V 5 bases short and J 4 bases short, with 12 bases between. The germline gives CDR1 LGHNT, CDR2 FRNRAP. CDR3 DNA sequence: TGTGCTAGTGGTGAACAGGTTTGGGGAAACACCATATATTTT. Its translation: CASGEQVWGNTIYF.

This clone appeared a single time. This chain links TRBV5-1 with TRBJ1-3; 9 bases fit TRBD1. TRBJ2-2 matches the DNA end more closely, so the J call is doubtful. The CDR3 contains 20 residues. Germline CDR1 is SGHRS and CDR2 is YFSETQ. The CDR3, as DNA: TGCGCCAGCAGCGGATCCGGGACAGGGTTACCTCCCCGGGGCACCGGGGAGCTGTTTTTT. Translating gives CASSGSGTGLPPRGTGELFF.

J is TRBJ2-7 and V is TRBV30; 12 bases fit TRBD2. Per the germline V gene, CDR1 is GTSNPN and CDR2 is SVGIG (reference sequence). There are 19 residues in the CDR3. After removal of 0 bases from V and 4 bases from J, the junction contained 16 bases not matched to a gene. CDR3 sequence reads: CAWSVLSVELAGGLYEQYF. In DNA, the CDR3 is TGTGCCTGGAGTGTACTATCGGTAGAACTAGCGGGAGGCCTGTACGAGCAGTACTTC.

This clone showed up just once. The CDR3 DNA sequence: TGTGCCAGCTCATCCATTGGTCGGACAGATACGCAGTATTTT. Amino acid sequence: CASSSIGRTDTQYF. The chain employs TRBV18 and TRBJ2-3, with no clear D. Germline assignment: CDR1 KGHSH and CDR2 LQKENI. The CDR3 runs to 14 residues. Trimming removed 5 bases at V and 3 bases at J, with 12 bases between.

The gene calls are TRBV11-2 and TRBJ1-1, with D possibly TRBD1 on 5 matching bases. Per germline, CDR1 SGHAT and CDR2 FQNNGV. Trimming cost V 5 bases and J 3 bases, with 16 bases left between them. The CDR3 loop spans 15 amino acids. As DNA, the CDR3 is TGTGCCAGCAGCCCCTCTGGGTGGGGGGACACTGAAGCTTTCTTT. This translates into CASSPSGWGDTEAFF.

This chain links TRBV4-1 with TRBJ2-5, with TRBD1 matching 7 bases. This CDR3 has 16 residues. The V segment lost 3 bases and the J segment 3 bases; nucleotides outside the gene matches: 10. CDR1 and CDR2 (germline): MGHRA, YSYEKL. CDR3 protein: CASSQRDTGTEETQYF. As DNA, the CDR3 is TGCGCCAGCAGCCAGAGAGATACCGGGACAGAAGAGACCCAGTACTTC.

The chain couples TRBV28 to TRBJ2-3, with a tentative D call TRBD2 (5 bases). V shed 5 bases and J shed 1 base, with 13 bases lying between them. CDR3 size: 15 residues. CDR1 and CDR2 from the germline V gene are MDHEN and SYDVKM. As DNA, the CDR3 is TGTGCCAGCAGTCAAAGCGGAGGCGGCACAGATACGCAGTATTTT. Protein: CASSQSGGGTDTQYF. Full variable domain (outside the CDR3, taken from reference TRBV28 and TRBJ2-3): DVKVTQSSRYLVKRTGEKVFLECVQDMDHENMFWYRQDPGLGLRLIYFSYDVKMKEKGDIPEGYSVSREKKERFSLILESASTNQTSMYLCASSQSGGGTDTQYFGPGTRLTVL.

This CDR3 is CASSVGQGRSPLHF. CDR3 DNA sequence: TGTGCCAGCAGCGTGGGACAGGGACGTTCACCCCTCCACTTT. The chain combines TRBV5-6 with TRBJ1-6; 9 bases match TRBD1. The CDR3 is 14 amino acids. Per the germline V gene, CDR1 is SGHDT and CDR2 is YYEEEE. The V and J ends lost 4 bases and 9 bases, in that order; junction bases with no gene match: 5.

The V and J genes are TRBV19 and TRBJ2-5; D ambiguous. The ends were cut back, 8 bases at V and 1 base at J, with 11 bases in the middle. This CDR3 is built from 13 residues. Germline CDR1 is LNHDA and CDR2 is SQIVND (reference sequence). The CDR3 loop reads CASSRLGQETQYF. The CDR3 nucleotides are TGTGCCAGTTCCCGCCTCGGCCAAGAGACCCAGTACTTC.

V and J are TRBV28 and TRBJ1-3; D possibly corresponds to TRBD1 (5 bases). The V end was cut by 3 bases, the J end by 2 bases, with 5 bases between. Per the germline V gene, CDR1 is MDHEN and CDR2 is SYDVKM. CDR3 length equals 13 residues. CDR3 amino acids: CASSFRAGNTIYF. The CDR3 DNA sequence: TGTGCCAGCAGTTTCAGGGCTGGAAACACCATATATTTT.

Only a few counts were recorded for this clone. The chain combines TRBV9 with TRBJ2-1; tentatively, D is TRBD2 (7 bases). Germline-derived CDR1 and CDR2 are SGDLS and YYNGEE. This CDR3 comprises 17 residues. The V end lost 4 bases, the J end lost 1 base, and 18 bases lay between the germline ends. The CDR3 bases are TGTGCCAGCAGCCCTACGGGGGGCGCAGCATCCTACAATGAGCAGTTCTTC. Translation: CASSPTGGAASYNEQFF.

The V gene is TRBV30, the J gene TRBJ1-2; TRBD1 might be the D (6 bases). Germline lookup yields CDR1 GTSNPN and CDR2 SVGIG (reference sequence). V dropped 2 bases and J dropped 3 bases, with 10 bases sitting between them. The CDR3 extends over 13 amino acids. In nucleotides, the CDR3 is TGTGCCTGGAGTCCGACAGGCTACTATGGCTACACCTTC. Its protein product is CAWSPTGYYGYTF.

J is TRBJ1-5 and V is TRBV4-2; 7 bases align to TRBD1. This CDR3 comprises 15 residues. Trimming at V came to 1 base and at J to 1 base, leaving 1 base not matched to a gene. Germline CDR1 is LGHNA and CDR2 is YNFKEQ. The CDR3, as DNA: TGTGCCAGCAGCCAAGGACAGGGAAGCAATCAGCCCCAGCATTTT. Translating it yields CASSQGQGSNQPQHF.

The rearrangement uses TRBV5-5 and TRBJ1-2, with D unclear. CDR1 and CDR2 from the germline V gene are SGHKS and YYEKEE (reference sequence). There are 11 residues in the CDR3. With 2 bases removed from V and 9 bases from J, the gap between germline ends came to 8 bases. CDR3 region: CASSLEPSYTF. The CDR3 nucleotides are TGTGCCAGCAGCTTAGAACCTAGCTACACCTTC.

V gene TRBV18 combines with J gene TRBJ2-1; TRBD1 matches 12 bases. Germline values: CDR1 KGHSH, CDR2 LQKENI. The CDR3 sequence is 16 residues long. Trimming cost V 3 bases and J 7 bases; bases outside gene matches: 7. The CDR3 sequence is CASSPGTGGRLNEQFF. The DNA of the CDR3 is TGTGCCAGCTCACCCGGGACAGGGGGCCGTCTGAATGAGCAGTTCTTC.

A few counts support this clone. The V gene is TRBV11-1, the J gene TRBJ2-1; TRBD1 matches at 9 bases. The CDR3 runs 15 residues. V lost 8 bases to trimming and J lost 9 bases; unmatched junction nucleotides: 14. Germline V gives CDR1 SGHAT, CDR2 FQDESV (reference sequence). Here the CDR3 DNA reads TGTGCCAGCCAAGCATCCCGGACAGGGGCCCGTGAGCAGTTCTTC. It codes for CASQASRTGAREQFF.

The rearrangement joins TRBV7-9 to TRBJ1-2, with TRBD1 as a possible D gene (5 bases). CDR1 SEHNR and CDR2 FQNEAQ come from the germline V gene (reference sequence). The CDR3 is 13 residues long. Trimming shortened V by 5 bases and J by 8 bases, and 15 bases separated the two germline ends. The CDR3 sequence: CASSPLEGVGYTF. DNA of the CDR3: TGTGCCAGCAGCCCCCTTGAAGGGGTAGGCTACACCTTC.

The gene calls are TRBV7-2 and TRBJ1-2; TRBD1 might be the D (6 bases). The ends were cut back, 0 bases at V and 5 bases at J, with 16 bases in the middle. This CDR3 spans 16 amino acids. Germline V lookup: CDR1 SGHTA, CDR2 FQGNSA. The CDR3 DNA follows: TGTGCCAGCAGCTTAGCCCGGGGGGCACGAGGGTATGGCTACACCTTC. Protein: CASSLARGARGYGYTF.

This clone was recorded only once. This chain links TRBV27 with TRBJ2-1; 7 bases line up with TRBD2. The CDR3 covers 15 residues. V was clipped by 3 bases and J by 0 bases; unmatched bases: 2. The germline gives CDR1 MNHEY, CDR2 SMNVEV (reference sequence). CDR3 nucleotides: TGTGCCAGCAGTTTCGGCGGGGGCTCCTACAATGAGCAGTTCTTC. Its protein product is CASSFGGGSYNEQFF.

The rearrangement joins TRBV7-3 to TRBJ1-1; D call uncertain. The germline V gene has CDR1 SGHTA and CDR2 FQGTGA. Trimming took off 5 bases at V and 4 bases at J, with 11 bases between the two ends. This CDR3 has 13 amino acids. CDR3 protein: CASSSGLGTEAFF. CDR3 nucleotide sequence: TGTGCCAGCAGCAGCGGGCTCGGCACTGAAGCTTTCTTT.

The V gene is TRBV27, the J gene TRBJ1-2, with a tentative D call TRBD1 (5 bases). This CDR3 contains 17 residues. Germline CDR1 reads MNHEY; CDR2 reads SMNVEV (reference sequence). Trimming stripped 1 base from V and 0 bases from J, with 15 bases between. This CDR3 reads CASSLFAGGKSNYGYTF. CDR3 sequence (DNA): TGTGCCAGCAGTTTATTCGCCGGGGGGAAGTCTAACTATGGCTACACCTTC.

There are a few counts of this clone. This chain joins TRBV9 and TRBJ2-7; a possible D gene is TRBD2 (6 bases). Trimming shortened V by 4 bases and J by 5 bases, and 13 bases separated the two germline ends. This CDR3 is 13 amino acids long. Germline CDR1 SGDLS, CDR2 YYNGEE. Written as DNA, the CDR3 is TGTGCCAGCAGCCGCGAGACTAGACACGAGCAGTACTTC. This sequence encodes CASSRETRHEQYF.

V and J are TRBV5-1 and TRBJ2-3, with TRBD2 identical over 11 bases. J gave up 8 bases and V 4 bases, and 9 bases lay outside the gene matches. CDR3 length: 15 amino acids. CDR1 is SGHRS and CDR2 is YFSETQ in the germline V gene. CDR3 in amino acids: CASSPTSGSVGTQYF. The CDR3 nucleotides are TGCGCCAGCAGCCCCACTAGCGGGAGTGTGGGTACGCAGTATTTT.

The rearrangement links TRBV19 to TRBJ2-2; 8 bases map to TRBD2. J was trimmed by 1 base and V by 2 bases; bases with no gene match: 0. CDR3 length: 15 amino acids. Germline values: CDR1 LNHDA, CDR2 SQIVND (reference sequence). Here the CDR3 reads CASSILAGNTGELFF. The CDR3 nucleotides read TGTGCCAGTAGTATACTAGCGGGGAACACCGGGGAGCTGTTTTTT.

V is TRBV30 and J is TRBJ2-2; D remains ambiguous. This CDR3 has 13 residues. Per germline, CDR1 GTSNPN and CDR2 SVGIG (reference sequence). V lost 4 bases to trimming and J lost 5 bases, with 11 bases between them. DNA for the CDR3: TGTGCCTGGACCCTAGGTCGTACCGGGGAGCTGTTTTTT. Translating gives CAWTLGRTGELFF.

The genes are TRBV30 and TRBJ1-1; possibly TRBD1 for D (6 bases). Germline V CDR1 and CDR2: GTSNPN, SVGIG (reference sequence). The CDR3 consists of 12 residues. V lost 3 bases to trimming and J lost 11 bases, with 16 bases between them. The CDR3 DNA sequence: TGTGCCTGGAGAATTAATAACAGGGACGCTTTCTTT. This gives the protein CAWRINNRDAFF.